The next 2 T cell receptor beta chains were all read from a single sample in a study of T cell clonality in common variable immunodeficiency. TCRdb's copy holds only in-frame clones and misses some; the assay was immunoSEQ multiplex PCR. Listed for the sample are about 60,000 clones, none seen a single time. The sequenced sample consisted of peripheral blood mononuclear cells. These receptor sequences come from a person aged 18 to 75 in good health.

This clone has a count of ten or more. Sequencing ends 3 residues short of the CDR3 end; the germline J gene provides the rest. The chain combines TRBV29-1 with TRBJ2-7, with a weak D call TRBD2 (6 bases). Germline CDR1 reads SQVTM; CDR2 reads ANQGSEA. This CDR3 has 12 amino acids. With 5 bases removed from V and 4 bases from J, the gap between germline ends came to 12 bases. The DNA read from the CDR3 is TGCAGCGTTCGGGGACTGGTGTACGAG. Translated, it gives CSVRGLVYE. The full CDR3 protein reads CSVRGLVYEQYF.

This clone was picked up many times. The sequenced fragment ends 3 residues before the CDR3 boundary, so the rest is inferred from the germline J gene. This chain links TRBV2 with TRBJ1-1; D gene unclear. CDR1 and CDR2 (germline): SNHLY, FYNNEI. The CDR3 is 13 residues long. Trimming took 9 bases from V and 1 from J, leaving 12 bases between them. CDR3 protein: CASLLEGNTEAFF. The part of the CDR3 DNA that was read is TGTGCCAGTTTGCTCGAGGGGAACACTGAA.